The clone carrying this TCR beta chain was counted a few times. Antigen: not known. The data were taken from a study of T cell responses to AZD1222 COVID-19 vaccine. Whole-study findings and limits: Nearly half of the spike-specific TCRs reportedly recognize variant regions that carry no mutations. Clonal diversity was possibly underestimated; the donors were predominantly white British and more often female. Sampled repertoires all dated from after the peak T cell response.

The table came from immunoSEQ multiplex PCR; TCRdb's copy has only in-frame clones and leaves some out. The sample includes some 180,000 clones, roughly nine tenths seen only once; the top ten take about 1.7%. The germline CDR1 and CDR2 sequences are SQVTM and ANQGSEA. The CDR3 is made up of 14 amino acids. V lost 3 bases and J lost 3; bases outside the gene matches: 6. Pooling covered second doses at about 4 or about 12 weeks. This specimen was peripheral blood, taken 28 days after the second AZD1222 dose. This clonotype was sampled from an adult who received the AZD1222 COVID-19 vaccine. This sequence joins TRBV29-1 and TRBJ2-3, with 7 positions matching TRBD2. The CDR3 protein is CSVESGVGTDTQYF. The CDR3 DNA reads TGCAGCGTTGAGAGCGGGGTGGGGACAGATACGCAGTATTTT.